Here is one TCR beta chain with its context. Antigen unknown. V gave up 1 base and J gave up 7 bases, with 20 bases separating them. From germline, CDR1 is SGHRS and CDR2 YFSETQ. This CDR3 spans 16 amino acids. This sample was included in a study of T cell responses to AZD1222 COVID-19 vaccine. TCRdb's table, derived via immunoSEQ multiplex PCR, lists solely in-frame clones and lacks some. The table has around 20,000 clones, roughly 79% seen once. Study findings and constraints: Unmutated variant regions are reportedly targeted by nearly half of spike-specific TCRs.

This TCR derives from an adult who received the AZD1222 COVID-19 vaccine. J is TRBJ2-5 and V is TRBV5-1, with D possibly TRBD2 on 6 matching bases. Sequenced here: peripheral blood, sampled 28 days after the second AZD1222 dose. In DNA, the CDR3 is TGCGCCAGCAGCTTGCAACCCGGTGGAATCGGGGGGACCCAGTACTTC. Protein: CASSLQPGGIGGTQYF. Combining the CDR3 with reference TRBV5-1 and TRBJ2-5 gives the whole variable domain KAGVTQTPRYLIKTRGQQVTLSCSPISGHRSVSWYQQTPGQGLQFLFEYFSETQRNKGNFPGRFSGRQFSNSRSEMNVSTLELGDSALYLCASSLQPGGIGGTQYFGPGTRLLVL.